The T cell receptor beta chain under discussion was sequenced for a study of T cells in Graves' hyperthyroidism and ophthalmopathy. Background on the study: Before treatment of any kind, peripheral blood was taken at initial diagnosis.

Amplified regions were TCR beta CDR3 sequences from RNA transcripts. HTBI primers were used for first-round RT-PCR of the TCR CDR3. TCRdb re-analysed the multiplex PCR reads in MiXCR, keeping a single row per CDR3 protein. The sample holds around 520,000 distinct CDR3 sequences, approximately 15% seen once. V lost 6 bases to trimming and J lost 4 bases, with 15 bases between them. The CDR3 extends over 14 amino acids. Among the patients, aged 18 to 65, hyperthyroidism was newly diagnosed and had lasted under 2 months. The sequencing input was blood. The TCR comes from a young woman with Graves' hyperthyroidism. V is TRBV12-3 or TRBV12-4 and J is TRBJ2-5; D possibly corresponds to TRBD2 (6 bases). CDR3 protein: CASSTSGSGETQYF. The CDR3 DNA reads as TGTGCCAGCAGCACCTCCGGGAGCGGAGAGACCCAGTACTTC.